The rows below give T cell receptor beta chains drawn from one sample of a study of lymphopenia after photon versus proton radiotherapy. Clones were sequenced by immunoSEQ multiplex PCR, and TCRdb holds only the in-frame ones, with some missing. Among 150,000 to 200,000 clones, around nine tenths were seen once, and the ten largest hold about 4.4%. Sequencing used peripheral blood, obtained from a patient treated with photon-based radiotherapy. The receptors here all came from a man over 45 with gastric cancer. Both conserved end residues are part of each CDR3. A D gene is named only where the DNA matches it firmly. Not all rows give a size; the values are once, few, many and, for expanded clones, a class.

clone_size | d_call | j_call | v_call | cdr3_aa | cdr3_nt
few | TRBD2 | TRBJ2-7 | TRBV19 | CASSRGLAGVYEQYF | TGTGCCAGTAGCCGGGGACTAGCGGGAGTCTACGAGCAGTACTTC
. | . | TRBJ2-3 | TRBV29-1 | CSVDRTTDTQYF | TGCAGCGTTGATCGGACCACAGATACGCAGTATTTT
. | TRBD2 | TRBJ2-2 | TRBV27 | CASSFSTSGNTGELFF | TGTGCCAGCAGTTTTTCGACTAGCGGGAACACCGGGGAGCTGTTTTTT
once | . | TRBJ1-5 | TRBV7-8 | CASSLEFELYSNQPQHF | TGTGCCAGCAGCTTGGAGTTTGAGCTTTATAGCAATCAGCCCCAGCATTTT
. | . | TRBJ1-5 | TRBV5-1 | CASSSDGGSNQPQHF | TGCGCCAGCAGCTCGGACGGAGGGAGCAATCAGCCCCAGCATTTT
. | . | TRBJ2-1 | TRBV11-2 | CASSLVLGYEQFF | TGTGCCAGCAGCTTAGTTTTAGGATATGAGCAGTTCTTC
. | . | TRBJ2-1 | TRBV7-2 | CASSLAGDRYNEQFF | TGTGCCAGCAGCTTAGCGGGAGATAGGTACAATGAGCAGTTCTTC
. | . | TRBJ2-3 | TRBV28 | CASSFYSSTDTQYF | TGTGCCAGCAGTTTTTATTCTAGCACAGATACGCAGTATTTT
. | . | TRBJ2-7 | TRBV28 | CASSSPGGLRRYEQYF | TGTGCCAGCAGTTCTCCCGGGGGCCTTAGGCGCTACGAGCAGTACTTC
. | TRBD1 | TRBJ2-7 | TRBV9 | CASSAWTGADYEQYF | TGTGCCAGCAGCGCCTGGACAGGGGCCGACTACGAGCAGTACTTC
once | . | TRBJ2-7 | TRBV30 | CAWSVQGRAEQYF | TGTGCCTGGAGTGTACAGGGAAGGGCCGAGCAGTACTTC
. | . | TRBJ2-5 | TRBV6-1 | CASERTLQETQYF | TGTGCCAGCGAGAGGACCCTCCAAGAGACCCAGTACTTC
once | . | TRBJ2-1 | TRBV4-1 | CASSQRISGVFNEQFF | TGCGCCAGCAGCCAAAGGATTTCGGGAGTGTTCAATGAGCAGTTCTTC
. | TRBD1 | TRBJ2-7 | TRBV5-4 | CASSRDREFYEQYF | TGTGCCAGCAGCAGGGACAGGGAATTCTACGAGCAGTACTTC
. | . | TRBJ2-7 | TRBV7-2 | CASSLAGLSSYEQYF | TGTGCCAGCAGCTTAGCGGGTCTTAGCTCCTACGAGCAGTACTTC
. | . | TRBJ2-5 | TRBV27 | CASSLRTAQETQYF | TGTGCCAGCAGTTTACGGACAGCCCAAGAGACCCAGTACTTC
. | . | TRBJ2-2 | TRBV7-9 | CASSFVSSNTGELFF | TGTGCCAGCAGCTTCGTGAGTTCGAACACCGGGGAGCTGTTTTTT
. | TRBD1 | TRBJ1-2 | TRBV6-6 | CASSYYRTGGNYGYTF | TGTGCCAGCAGTTACTACCGGACAGGGGGGAACTATGGCTACACCTTC
. | . | TRBJ2-7 | TRBV4-2 | CASSQDRPREQYF | TGTGCCAGCAGCCAAGATCGTCCACGAGAGCAGTACTTC
. | TRBD1 | TRBJ1-1 | TRBV5-4 | CASSWDSMNTEAFF | TGTGCCAGCAGCTGGGACAGTATGAACACTGAAGCTTTCTTT
few | . | TRBJ1-2 | TRBV18 | CASSPGRDYGYTF | TGTGCCAGCTCACCGGGCAGGGACTATGGCTACACCTTC
. | . | TRBJ2-3 | TRBV4-3 | CASSQAAASTDTQYF | TGCGCCAGCAGCCAAGCAGCGGCTAGCACAGATACGCAGTATTTT
. | . | TRBJ1-2 | TRBV30 | CAWSQRFHYGYTF | TGTGCCTGGAGCCAGAGGTTCCACTATGGCTACACCTTC
. | TRBD2 | TRBJ2-7 | TRBV7-9 | CASSFKTSGVVPYEQYF | TGTGCCAGCAGCTTCAAGACTAGCGGAGTGGTGCCCTACGAGCAGTACTTC
. | TRBD2 | TRBJ2-5 | TRBV11-2 | CASSSRLADKETQYF | TGTGCCAGCAGCTCCCGACTAGCGGATAAAGAGACCCAGTACTTC
. | . | TRBJ2-7 | TRBV10-1 | CASSESRYRQVLEQYF | TGCGCCAGCAGTGAGTCTCGGTACCGTCAGGTCCTCGAGCAGTACTTC
. | . | TRBJ1-3 | TRBV30 | CAWRSTREGTIYF | TGTGCCTGGAGAAGTACCAGGGAAGGAACCATATATTTT
. | TRBD2 | TRBJ2-7 | TRBV5-1 | CASSRRTSGRETYEQYF | TGCGCCAGCAGCCGTCGGACTAGCGGGAGAGAAACCTACGAGCAGTACTTC
. | TRBD1 | TRBJ2-5 | TRBV15 | CATSTSGGGETQYF | TGTGCCACCAGCACGTCAGGGGGCGGAGAGACCCAGTACTTC
few | . | TRBJ2-3 | TRBV30 | CAWEGTDTQYF | TGTGCCTGGGAGGGGACAGATACGCAGTATTTT
. | . | TRBJ2-7 | TRBV11-2 | CASSLVSASSYEQYF | TGTGCCAGCAGCTTAGTCTCAGCGAGCTCCTACGAGCAGTACTTC
few | TRBD1 | TRBJ1-5 | TRBV19 | CASTGTGYSNQPQHF | TGTGCCAGTACCGGGACAGGTTATAGCAATCAGCCCCAGCATTTT